What follows is one T cell receptor (beta chain) and its context. The antigen is undetermined. The data originate from a study of shared clonotypes between healthy human individuals. Libraries were prepared by immunoSEQ multiplex PCR; TCRdb keeps only in-frame clonotypes and omits some of them. The table has about 990,000 clones, about 80% seen once. Points from the study as a whole: The study drew on few donors, limiting represented genetic and exposure-history diversity.

V dropped 2 bases and J dropped 8; count of bases not matched to a gene: 13. The CDR3 extends over 17 amino acids. Germline V gene data show CDR1 as SGHTA and CDR2 as FQGNSA. The sequencing input was memory CD4+ T cells from PBMCs. The subset was: CD45RA-negative fraction. The V call is TRBV7-2, the J call TRBJ2-1; 9 bases map to TRBD1. The clonotype originates from a man in his late teens or twenties in good health. Some clones in this sample may be carry-over from other donors' samples. As DNA, the CDR3 is TGTGCCAGCAGCTTATTCCCCGGGACAGGGACGCTCCATGAGCAGTTCTTC. Encoded protein: CASSLFPGTGTLHEQFF.